The present entry profiles one T cell receptor (beta chain) with its context. Antigen: not known. Those patients picked for sequencing had displayed CD8+CD57+ cell expansion on flow cytometry. The data originate from a study of CD8+CD57+ T cells in acquired aplastic anemia. General study findings and limits: Levels of CD8+ Simpson's diversity were not significantly distinct in patients versus controls.

TCR beta VDJ combinations and CDR3 sequences were profiled from genomic DNA. MiXCR, run by TCRdb on the reads, gives a single entry per CDR3 protein. The top ten clones hold about 2.9% of a sample with approximately 170,000 distinct CDR3 sequences, less than 60% of them seen once. Germline V gene lookup returns CDR1 KGHDR and CDR2 SFDVKD. There are 16 residues in the CDR3. Between the trimmed V and J ends, which lost 4 bases and 1 base, there was a span of 15 bases. The source of this sequence is a human donor with aplastic anemia. This chain joins TRBV24-1 and TRBJ2-5; D gene unclear. Sample: sorted CD4+, CD8+, or CD8+CD57+ T cells (not recorded which) from PBMCs. CDR3 nucleotide sequence: TGTGCCACCAGTGACCCTTCCCCTACTTCCCAAGAGACCCAGTACTTC. Translated, it gives CATSDPSPTSQETQYF.